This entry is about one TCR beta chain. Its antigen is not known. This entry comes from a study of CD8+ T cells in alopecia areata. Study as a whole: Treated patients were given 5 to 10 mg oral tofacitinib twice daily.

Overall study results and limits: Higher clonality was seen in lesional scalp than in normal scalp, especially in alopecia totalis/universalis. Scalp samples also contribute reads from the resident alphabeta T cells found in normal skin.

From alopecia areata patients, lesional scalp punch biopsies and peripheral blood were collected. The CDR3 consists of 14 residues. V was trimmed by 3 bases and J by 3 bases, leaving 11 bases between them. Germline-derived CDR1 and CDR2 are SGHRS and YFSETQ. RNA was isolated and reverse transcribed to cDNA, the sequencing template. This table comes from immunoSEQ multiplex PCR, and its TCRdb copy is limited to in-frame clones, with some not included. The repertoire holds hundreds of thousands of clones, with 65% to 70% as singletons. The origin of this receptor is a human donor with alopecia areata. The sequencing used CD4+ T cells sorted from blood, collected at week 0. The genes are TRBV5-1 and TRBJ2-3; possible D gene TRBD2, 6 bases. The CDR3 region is CASSSSESTDTQYF. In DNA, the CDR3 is TGCGCCAGCAGCTCTAGCGAATCAACAGATACGCAGTATTTT. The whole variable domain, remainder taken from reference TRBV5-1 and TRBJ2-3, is KAGVTQTPRYLIKTRGQQVTLSCSPISGHRSVSWYQQTPGQGLQFLFEYFSETQRNKGNFPGRFSGRQFSNSRSEMNVSTLELGDSALYLCASSSSESTDTQYFGPGTRLTVL.